The 31 T cell receptor beta chains below come from one sample, sequenced in a study of brain T cells in children with intractable seizures. Repertoires were generated with immunoSEQ multiplex PCR, while TCRdb's copy carries only in-frame clones and drops some. This sample has more than 40,000 clones, with over 75% found just once. The input for sequencing was peripheral blood, taken at surgery. Every receptor here comes from a girl aged 2 to 9 with tuberous sclerosis and intractable seizures.

The genes are TRBV4-1 and TRBJ2-3; 11 bases fit TRBD1. CDR1 is MGHRA, CDR2 YSYEKL, per germline. The V segment lost 4 bases and the J segment 3 bases; nucleotides outside the gene matches: 3. The CDR3 contains 15 residues. The CDR3 is CASSRGQGATDTQYF. The CDR3 DNA follows: TGCGCCAGCAGCCGCGGACAGGGGGCAACAGATACGCAGTATTTT.

The rearrangement links TRBV30 to TRBJ1-5; D is unresolved. V was shortened by 0 bases and J by 5 bases, with 17 bases between the two germline ends. Germline CDR1 reads GTSNPN; CDR2 reads SVGIG (reference sequence). CDR3 length: 16 amino acids. CDR3 in DNA: TGTGCCTGGAGTGTCCGTGCAACCGGACGGGATCAGCCCCAGCATTTT. Encoded protein: CAWSVRATGRDQPQHF.

CDR3 residues: CASSEGPATGEYV. In DNA, the CDR3 is TGTGCCAGCAGTGAAGGACCCGCCACTGGGGAGTACGTC. This chain uses TRBV2 with TRBJ2-7; D not resolved. The ends were cut back, 1 base at V and 11 bases at J, with 15 bases in the middle. CDR1 is SNHLY, CDR2 FYNNEI, per germline. CDR3 length: 13 amino acids.

V gene TRBV27 combines with J gene TRBJ1-3; 10 nucleotides align to TRBD1. The germline gives CDR1 MNHEY, CDR2 SMNVEV (reference sequence). The trim removed 4 bases at V and 1 base at J, leaving 7 bases unmatched. The CDR3 totals 17 residues. CDR3 nucleotide sequence: TGTGCCAGCAGTTCTCTCGGGACAGGGGCGTCTGGAAACACCATATATTTT. As protein: CASSSLGTGASGNTIYF.

J is TRBJ1-1 and V is TRBV6-5; 8 bases align to TRBD1. From germline, CDR1 is MNHEY and CDR2 SVGAGI. The CDR3 covers 14 residues. V shed 8 bases, J shed 3 bases, and the junction held 8 bases outside the gene matches. CDR3 amino acids: CASVLQGGYTEAFF. CDR3 nucleotides: TGTGCCAGCGTGTTACAGGGGGGGTACACTGAAGCTTTCTTT.

The chain recombines TRBV25-1 with TRBJ1-1, with 8 nucleotides matching TRBD1. Per germline, CDR1 MGHDK and CDR2 SYGVNS. The V and J ends lost 7 bases and 3 bases, in that order; junction bases with no gene match: 10. The CDR3 totals 15 residues. The CDR3 bases are TGTGCCAGCACCCTCCAGAACAGGGGGGACACTGAAGCTTTCTTT. This gives the protein CASTLQNRGDTEAFF.

The V and J genes are TRBV11-3 and TRBJ1-4, with 8 bases that match TRBD1. V gave up 2 bases and J gave up 5 bases; unmatched junction bases: 7. The CDR3 sequence is 16 residues long. The germline V gene has CDR1 SGHNT and CDR2 YENEEA. This CDR3 is CASSLTGGTGNEKLFF. CDR3 nucleotide sequence: TGTGCCAGCAGCTTAACGGGGGGGACAGGAAATGAAAAACTGTTTTTT.

The chain employs TRBV2 and TRBJ2-7; D ambiguous. The V and J ends lost 4 bases and 3 bases respectively, with 16 bases between them. The germline V gene has CDR1 SNHLY and CDR2 FYNNEI. CDR3 length: 15 amino acids. The CDR3 here is CASSASLRANYEQYF. DNA for the CDR3: TGTGCCAGCAGTGCCAGCCTTAGGGCCAACTACGAGCAGTACTTC.

The chain employs TRBV6-6 and TRBJ2-3, with D perhaps given as TRBD1 or TRBD2 (5 bases each). The V gene's germline CDR1 is MNHNY and CDR2 SVGAGI (reference sequence). The CDR3 is 14 amino acids. V was trimmed by 2 bases and J by 0 bases, leaving 6 bases between them. CDR3 region: CASSYGGSTDTQYF. In DNA form, the CDR3 reads TGTGCCAGCAGTTACGGGGGTAGCACAGATACGCAGTATTTT.

This rearrangement joins TRBV2 to TRBJ2-5; the D is unclear. CDR1 is SNHLY and CDR2 is FYNNEI in the germline V gene. This CDR3 is built from 13 residues. V gave up 3 bases and J gave up 5 bases, with 10 bases separating them. This CDR3 is CASSERAPETQYF. The CDR3 bases are TGTGCCAGCAGTGAGAGAGCTCCTGAGACCCAGTACTTC.

This chain joins TRBV3-1 (or the pseudogene TRBV3-2) and TRBJ1-2; D is possibly TRBD1 (6 bases). Germline assignment: CDR1 LGHDT and CDR2 YNNKEL (reference sequence). V gave up 1 base and J gave up 8 bases, with 23 bases separating them. The CDR3 is made up of 17 amino acids. CDR3 sequence (DNA): TGTGCCAGCAGCCAAGCGGGGGGGCGTGTGGGGAGTAAGGGCTACACCTTC. Translating gives CASSQAGGRVGSKGYTF.

This clone has more than one count but fewer than ten. The rearrangement joins TRBV6-4 to TRBJ2-1; no reliable D call. Trimming shortened V by 3 bases and J by 6 bases, and 9 bases separated the two germline ends. The CDR3 totals 13 residues. Per the germline V gene, CDR1 is MRHNA and CDR2 is SNTAGT. The CDR3 DNA sequence: TGTGCCAGCAGTGAAAGGGTGAGCAATGAGCAGTTCTTC. Protein: CASSERVSNEQFF.

This clone was seen only once. CDR3 bases: TGTGCCAGCAGCCGGGGACAGGGGCGCCCCTACAATGAGCAGTTCTTC. As protein: CASSRGQGRPYNEQFF. V and J are TRBV5-4 and TRBJ2-1; 10 positions agree with TRBD1. This CDR3 has 16 residues. Germline V gene sequence: CDR1 SGHNT, CDR2 YYREEE (reference sequence). Losses at the gene ends were 4 bases for V and 2 bases for J; bases not matched to a gene: 6.

The rearrangement uses TRBV11-3 and TRBJ2-1; D call uncertain. The CDR3 is 16 residues long. Germline CDR1 is SGHNT and CDR2 is YENEEA. The V end was cut by 0 bases, the J end by 5 bases, with 14 bases between. The DNA for the CDR3 is TGTGCCAGCAGCTTAGATGTGGGGTCCAGAGACAATGAGCAGTTCTTC. Encoded protein: CASSLDVGSRDNEQFF.

V is TRBV4-1 and J is TRBJ1-1, with a weak D call TRBD1 (5 bases). The germline V and J ends were trimmed by 0 bases and 0 bases, with 14 bases remaining between them. Germline V CDR1 and CDR2: MGHRA, YSYEKL. This CDR3 is built from 17 residues. CDR3 protein: CASSQDRFGTLNTEAFF. The CDR3 region has the DNA TGCGCCAGCAGCCAAGATCGGTTCGGGACTCTGAACACTGAAGCTTTCTTT.

V gene TRBV13 combines with J gene TRBJ2-7, with D perhaps TRBD1 or TRBD2 (5 bases each). Germline CDR1 and CDR2: PRHDT and FYEKMQ (reference sequence). The CDR3 length is 14 residues. V lost 2 bases and J 5 bases, leaving 13 bases between the germline ends. CDR3 nucleotide sequence: TGTGCCAGCAGCTTAACAGGAGGAAGGGACGAGCAGTACGTC. It is translated as CASSLTGGRDEQYV.

This clone showed up just a few times. The V and J genes are TRBV3-1 (or the pseudogene TRBV3-2) and TRBJ2-5, with D maybe TRBD2 (6 bases). The CDR3 consists of 15 residues. Trimming took 1 base from V and 5 from J, leaving 14 bases between them. The germline V gene encodes CDR1 LGHDT and CDR2 YNNKEL (reference sequence). The CDR3 loop reads CASSQGGAGGETQYF. CDR3 nucleotide sequence: TGTGCCAGCAGCCAAGGTGGGGCCGGAGGGGAGACCCAGTACTTC.

The chain employs TRBV19 and TRBJ1-5; D remains unclear. Germline CDR1 and CDR2: LNHDA and SQIVND (reference sequence). The CDR3 runs 13 residues. The V gene lost 2 bases and the J gene lost 4 bases, with 6 bases spanning the gap. CDR3 in amino acids: CASSISGNQPQHF. CDR3 sequence (DNA): TGTGCCAGTAGTATATCGGGTAATCAGCCCCAGCATTTT.

This clone appeared a single time. V gene TRBV30 combines with J gene TRBJ1-1, with D tentatively TRBD1 (5 bases). V lost 0 bases to trimming and J lost 7 bases, with 12 bases between them. The CDR3 covers 13 residues. Germline V gene data show CDR1 as GTSNPN and CDR2 as SVGIG (reference sequence). The CDR3 coding sequence is TGTGCCTGGAGTGTACTAGGGGATGATGAAGCTTTCTTT. Translated, it gives CAWSVLGDDEAFF.

The V and J genes are TRBV7-3 and TRBJ1-1; D not resolved. The CDR3 loop spans 13 amino acids. CDR1 is SGHTA, CDR2 FQGTGA, per germline. Between the trimmed V and J ends, which lost 1 base and 1 base, there was a span of 4 bases. CDR3 bases: TGTGCCAGCAGCTTAAAATGGAACACTGAAGCTTTCTTT. The encoded protein is CASSLKWNTEAFF.

This clone occurred once. V gene TRBV27 combines with J gene TRBJ2-7, with D tentatively TRBD1 or TRBD2 (5 bases each). This CDR3 comprises 16 residues. V gave up 6 bases and J gave up 0 bases, with 18 bases separating them. Germline CDR1 is MNHEY and CDR2 is SMNVEV (reference sequence). CDR3: CASSPTGTTSSYEQYV. DNA of the CDR3: TGTGCCAGCAGCCCCACGGGGACCACAAGCTCCTACGAGCAGTACGTC.

The rearrangement links TRBV19 to TRBJ1-1; 8 nucleotides match TRBD1. This CDR3 contains 17 residues. The germline V gene has CDR1 LNHDA and CDR2 SQIVND (reference sequence). V gave up 3 bases and J gave up 4 bases; unmatched junction bases: 13. The CDR3 region is CASSMFSTGGKGTEAFF. In DNA form, the CDR3 reads TGTGCCAGTAGTATGTTCAGCACAGGGGGAAAGGGCACTGAAGCTTTCTTT.

The chain uses TRBV19 and TRBJ1-2; 9 positions agree with TRBD1. With V trimmed by 5 bases and J by 9 bases, 13 bases remained unmatched. The CDR3 consists of 15 residues. Germline V gene data show CDR1 as LNHDA and CDR2 as SQIVND (reference sequence). The chain's CDR3 is CASSASRTGVRSYTF. The CDR3 DNA reads as TGTGCCAGTAGTGCCTCTAGGACAGGGGTTCGCAGCTACACCTTC. Supplemented by reference TRBV19 and TRBJ1-2, the full variable domain reads DGGITQSPKYLFRKEGQNVTLSCEQNLNHDAMYWYRQDPGQGLRLIYYSQIVNDFQKGDIAEGYSVSREKKESFPLTVTSAQKNPTAFYLCASSASRTGVRSYTFGSGTRLTVV.

CDR3 nucleotides: TGTGCCAGCAGCGTAAGACAAGAGAATTCACCCCTCCACTTT. This translates into CASSVRQENSPLHF. This sequence joins TRBV9 and TRBJ1-6; D is unresolved. Germline V gives CDR1 SGDLS, CDR2 YYNGEE. The CDR3 consists of 14 residues. Between the trimmed V and J ends, which lost 1 base and 7 bases, there was a span of 9 bases.

This rearrangement joins TRBV19 to TRBJ1-1; tentative D call: TRBD1 (6 bases). Germline V gene sequence: CDR1 LNHDA, CDR2 SQIVND (reference sequence). The CDR3 covers 14 residues. V was cut by 3 bases and J by 0 bases, with 8 bases left in between. The CDR3 region has the DNA TGTGCCAGTAGTATTGGGGACATGAACACTGAAGCTTTCTTT. The encoded protein is CASSIGDMNTEAFF.

This clone has a single count. The gene calls are TRBV5-6 and TRBJ2-1; D gene unclear. The CDR3 has 16 amino acids. V was pared by 0 bases and J by 1 base, with 11 bases between. Germline V gives CDR1 SGHDT, CDR2 YYEEEE. As DNA, the CDR3 is TGTGCCAGCAGCTTGGCGGCGGCAAATTCCTACAATGAGCAGTTCTTC. Amino acid sequence: CASSLAAANSYNEQFF.

This chain joins TRBV5-6 and TRBJ1-2; D is ambiguous. CDR1 and CDR2 from the germline V gene are SGHDT and YYEEEE. The CDR3 runs 13 residues. Trimming pared 0 bases from V and 5 bases from J, leaving 8 bases between. CDR3 in amino acids: CASSLDHSYGYTF. As DNA, the CDR3 is TGTGCCAGCAGCTTGGACCACTCTTATGGCTACACCTTC.

The chain combines TRBV7-2 with TRBJ2-3; D remains unclear. The CDR3 spans 15 residues. Trimming left V 4 bases short and J 2 bases short, with 13 bases between. The germline V gene encodes CDR1 SGHTA and CDR2 FQGNSA. The CDR3 spells CASSSTDPPTDTQYF. The CDR3 DNA sequence: TGTGCCAGCAGCTCTACGGACCCACCCACAGATACGCAGTATTTT.

The V gene is TRBV25-1, the J gene TRBJ2-7, with a weak D call TRBD2 (5 bases). The V gene's germline CDR1 is MGHDK and CDR2 SYGVNS. Deletions cut 4 bases from V and 3 bases from J, with 16 bases between. CDR3 length: 15 amino acids. The CDR3 DNA reads TGTGCCAGCAGTGGACTCACCGAGAGGGACTACGAGCAGTACTTC. Its translation: CASSGLTERDYEQYF.

The V and J genes are TRBV2 and TRBJ1-1; TRBD1 might be the D (6 bases). The CDR3 spans 13 residues. V was clipped by 6 bases and J by 4 bases, with 12 bases between them. Per germline, CDR1 SNHLY and CDR2 FYNNEI. The CDR3: CASREGVTTEAFF. For the CDR3, the DNA is TGTGCCAGCAGGGAGGGGGTTACCACTGAAGCTTTCTTT.

The rearrangement joins TRBV6-5 to TRBJ1-6; no firm D call. Per germline, CDR1 MNHEY and CDR2 SVGAGI. This CDR3 has 13 residues. Trimming left V 0 bases short and J 9 bases short, with 6 bases between. CDR3 bases: TGTGCCAGCAGTTACTCCGGTTTTTCACCCCTCCACTTT. It is translated as CASSYSGFSPLHF.